This TCR beta chain stems from a study of blood T cell repertoires in COVID-19. The repertoire was sequenced with immunoSEQ multiplex PCR; TCRdb's copy has only in-frame clones and lacks some. The sample has about 41,000 clones; around nine tenths are singletons. The clonotype comes from a man in his 60s with acute or convalescent COVID-19. Sample: peripheral blood.

The CDR3 nucleotides are TGTGCCAGCTCCCCCGGGTCCGCAGATACGCAGTATTTT. Translation: CASSPGSADTQYF. The genes are TRBV9 and TRBJ2-3, with D unclear. Germline CDR1 is SGDLS and CDR2 is YYNGEE. CDR3 length: 13 residues. The V and J ends lost 7 bases and 4 bases respectively, with 13 bases between them.